The 9 T cell receptor beta chains in this list originate from one sample, sequenced in a study of blood T cell repertoires in COVID-19. Using immunoSEQ multiplex PCR, the repertoire was profiled, and TCRdb retains in-frame clones only, with some absent. The repertoire holds fewer than 400,000 clones, with about nine tenths as singletons. What was sequenced was PBMCs or T cells enriched from blood (not recorded which). Every receptor here comes from a young woman who had recovered from COVID-19.

The chain has TRBV2 and TRBJ2-7, with D tentatively TRBD2 (6 bases). Trimming stripped 3 bases from V and 4 bases from J, with 7 bases between. The CDR3 spans 12 residues. Germline V gene lookup returns CDR1 SNHLY and CDR2 FYNNEI. In DNA form, the CDR3 reads TGTGCCAGCAGTGAGGGGGGATACGAGCAGTACTTC. Its protein product is CASSEGGYEQYF.

The chain has TRBV15 and TRBJ2-5; a possible D gene is TRBD1 (6 bases). CDR1 and CDR2 from the germline V gene are LNHNV and YYDKDF (reference sequence). The CDR3 runs 15 residues. The V and J ends lost 3 bases and 2 bases respectively, with 13 bases between them. The CDR3 DNA reads as TGTGCCACCAGCAGTCCCGGGACATTACAAGAGACCCAGTACTTC. Its protein product is CATSSPGTLQETQYF. The full variable domain, in which reference TRBV15 and TRBJ2-5 provide the parts outside the CDR3, is DAMVIQNPRYQVTQFGKPVTLSCSQTLNHNVMYWYQQKSSQAPKLLFHYYDKDFNNEADTPDNFQSRRPNTSFCFLDIRSPGLGDTAMYLCATSSPGTLQETQYFGPGTRLLVL.

The J gene is TRBJ2-7, the V gene TRBV12-3 or TRBV12-4; 7 bases map to TRBD1. The CDR3 sequence is 13 residues long. V lost 3 bases to trimming and J lost 5 bases; unmatched junction nucleotides: 4. CDR3 protein: CASSFQGVNEQYF. In DNA form, the CDR3 reads TGTGCCAGCAGTTTCCAGGGGGTTAACGAGCAGTACTTC.

The genes are TRBV10-3 and TRBJ2-3; tentative D call: TRBD2 (5 bases). Germline loops: CDR1 ENHRY, CDR2 SYGVKD. The ends were cut back, 0 bases at V and 2 bases at J, with 15 bases in the middle. This CDR3 is built from 17 residues. The CDR3 DNA follows: TGTGCCATCAGTGAGTCAAGGGAGACACTCCCCACAGATACGCAGTATTTT. Its protein is CAISESRETLPTDTQYF.

DNA for the CDR3: TGTGCCAGCAGTTACCCCCCTTTAGGGGCCTACGAGCAGTACTTC. Translating it yields CASSYPPLGAYEQYF. This chain connects TRBV6-5 to TRBJ2-7; D may be TRBD1 (5 bases). Germline V gene lookup returns CDR1 MNHEY and CDR2 SVGAGI. Trimming removed 2 bases at V and 2 bases at J, with 13 bases between. The CDR3 spans 15 residues.

A single count supports this clone. The chain couples TRBV7-9 to TRBJ2-1; TRBD2 is a possible D gene (6 bases). With 5 bases removed from V and 9 bases from J, the gap between germline ends came to 17 bases. Germline CDR1 SEHNR, CDR2 FQNEAQ (reference sequence). This CDR3 spans 14 amino acids. The CDR3, as DNA: TGTGCCAGCAGCGCCACCCTAGCGCAGGTTGAGCAGTTCTTC. Its protein product is CASSATLAQVEQFF. Based on the CDR3 plus reference TRBV7-9 and TRBJ2-1, the full variable domain is DTGVSQNPRHKITKRGQNVTFRCDPISEHNRLYWYRQTLGQGPEFLTYFQNEAQLEKSRLLSDRFSAERPKGSFSTLEIQRTEQGDSAMYLCASSATLAQVEQFFGPGTRLTVL.

The CDR3 region is CASSFHGPEAFF. In DNA form, the CDR3 reads TGTGCCAGCAGCTTTCATGGGCCTGAAGCTTTCTTT. V usage is TRBV7-9 and J usage is TRBJ1-1; D remains unclear. This CDR3 is built from 12 residues. CDR1 and CDR2 (germline): SEHNR, FQNEAQ (reference sequence). V lost 3 bases and J lost 6, with 8 bases in between. The whole variable domain, remainder taken from reference TRBV7-9 and TRBJ1-1, is DTGVSQNPRHKITKRGQNVTFRCDPISEHNRLYWYRQTLGQGPEFLTYFQNEAQLEKSRLLSDRFSAERPKGSFSTLEIQRTEQGDSAMYLCASSFHGPEAFFGQGTRLTVV.

The chain carries TRBV12-3 or TRBV12-4 and TRBJ1-2; D gene ambiguous. V was shortened by 5 bases and J by 4 bases, with 8 bases between the two germline ends. The CDR3 is 12 residues long. CDR3 amino acids: CASSPTGYGYTF. The CDR3 nucleotides read TGTGCCAGCAGTCCCACTGGCTATGGCTACACCTTC.

J is TRBJ2-2 and V is TRBV19; TRBD2 matches at 10 bases. J gave up 1 base and V 5 bases, and 4 bases lay outside the gene matches. Per the germline V gene, CDR1 is LNHDA and CDR2 is SQIVND (reference sequence). The CDR3 covers 16 residues. The CDR3 reads CASSPLAGGNTGELFF. CDR3 sequence (DNA): TGTGCCAGTAGTCCGTTAGCGGGAGGGAACACCGGGGAGCTGTTTTTT. The full variable domain, its missing parts supplied by reference TRBV19 and TRBJ2-2, is DGGITQSPKYLFRKEGQNVTLSCEQNLNHDAMYWYRQDPGQGLRLIYYSQIVNDFQKGDIAEGYSVSREKKESFPLTVTSAQKNPTAFYLCASSPLAGGNTGELFFGEGSRLTVL.